This T cell receptor (beta chain) came from a study of T cell responses to AZD1222 COVID-19 vaccine. Overall study results and limits: As reported, nearly half of all spike-specific TCRs target variant regions that are unmutated. There were vaccine-associated CD4 TCRs across spike, dominant at 160-218 and 743-854.

Method: immunoSEQ multiplex PCR; TCRdb's copy keeps in-frame clones and lacks some. The repertoire holds just over 95,000 clones, with around 90% as singletons. V was pared by 2 bases and J by 2 bases, with 9 bases between. The CDR3 has 14 residues. Concerning this clone: Its matching antigen is unknown.

The V gene is TRBV23-1, the J gene TRBJ1-1; no firm D call. TRBV23-1 is placed among ORFs of uncertain function. This TCR was sampled from an adult in good health. The sequences come from peripheral blood, collected on day 0 of AZD1222 vaccination. The CDR3: CASSQGRGNTEAFF. The DNA for the CDR3 is TGCGCCAGCAGTCAAGGGCGGGGAAACACTGAAGCTTTCTTT.